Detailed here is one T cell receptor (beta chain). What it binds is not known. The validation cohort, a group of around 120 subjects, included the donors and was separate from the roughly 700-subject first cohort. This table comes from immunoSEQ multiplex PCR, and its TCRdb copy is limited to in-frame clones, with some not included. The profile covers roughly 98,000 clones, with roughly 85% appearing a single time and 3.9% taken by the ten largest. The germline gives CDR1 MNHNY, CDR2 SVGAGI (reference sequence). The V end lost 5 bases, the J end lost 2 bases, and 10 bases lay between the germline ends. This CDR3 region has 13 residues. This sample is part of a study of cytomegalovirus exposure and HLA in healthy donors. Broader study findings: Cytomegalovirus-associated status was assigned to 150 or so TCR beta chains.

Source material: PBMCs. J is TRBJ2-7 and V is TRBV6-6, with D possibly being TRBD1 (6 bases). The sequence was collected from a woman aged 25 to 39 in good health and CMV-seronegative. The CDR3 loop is CASSPTGPYEQYF. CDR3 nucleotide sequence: TGTGCCAGCAGTCCGACAGGTCCCTACGAGCAGTACTTC.